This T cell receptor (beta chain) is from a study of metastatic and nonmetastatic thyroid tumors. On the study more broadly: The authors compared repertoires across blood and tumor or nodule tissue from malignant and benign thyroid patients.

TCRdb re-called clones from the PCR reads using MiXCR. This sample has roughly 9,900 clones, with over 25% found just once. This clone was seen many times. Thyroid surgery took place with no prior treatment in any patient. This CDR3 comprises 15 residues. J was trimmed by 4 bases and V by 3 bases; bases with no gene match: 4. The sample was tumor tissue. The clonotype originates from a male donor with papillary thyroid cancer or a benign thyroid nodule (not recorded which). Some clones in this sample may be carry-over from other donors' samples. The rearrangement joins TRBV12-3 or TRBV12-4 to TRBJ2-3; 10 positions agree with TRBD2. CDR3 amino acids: CASSLGAGGADTQYF. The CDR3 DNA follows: TGTGCCAGCAGTTTGGGAGCGGGAGGGGCAGATACGCAGTATTTT.